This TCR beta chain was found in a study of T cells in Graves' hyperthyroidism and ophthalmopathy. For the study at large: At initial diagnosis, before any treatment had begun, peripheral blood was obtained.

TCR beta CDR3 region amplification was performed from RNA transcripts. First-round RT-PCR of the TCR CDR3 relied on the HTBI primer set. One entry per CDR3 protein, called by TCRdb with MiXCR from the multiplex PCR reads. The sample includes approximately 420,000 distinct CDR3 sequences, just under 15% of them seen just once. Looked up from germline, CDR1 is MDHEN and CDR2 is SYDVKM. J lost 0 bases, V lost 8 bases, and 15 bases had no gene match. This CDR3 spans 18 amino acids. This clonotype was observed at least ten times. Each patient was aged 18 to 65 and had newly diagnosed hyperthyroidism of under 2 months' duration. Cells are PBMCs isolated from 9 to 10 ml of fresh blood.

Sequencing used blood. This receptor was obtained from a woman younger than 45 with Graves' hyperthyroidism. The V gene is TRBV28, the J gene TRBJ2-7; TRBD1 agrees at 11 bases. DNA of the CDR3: TGTGCCAGCGGGCCTCTGGGACAGGGGGTTCGTAGCTCCTACGAGCAGTACTTC. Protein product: CASGPLGQGVRSSYEQYF.